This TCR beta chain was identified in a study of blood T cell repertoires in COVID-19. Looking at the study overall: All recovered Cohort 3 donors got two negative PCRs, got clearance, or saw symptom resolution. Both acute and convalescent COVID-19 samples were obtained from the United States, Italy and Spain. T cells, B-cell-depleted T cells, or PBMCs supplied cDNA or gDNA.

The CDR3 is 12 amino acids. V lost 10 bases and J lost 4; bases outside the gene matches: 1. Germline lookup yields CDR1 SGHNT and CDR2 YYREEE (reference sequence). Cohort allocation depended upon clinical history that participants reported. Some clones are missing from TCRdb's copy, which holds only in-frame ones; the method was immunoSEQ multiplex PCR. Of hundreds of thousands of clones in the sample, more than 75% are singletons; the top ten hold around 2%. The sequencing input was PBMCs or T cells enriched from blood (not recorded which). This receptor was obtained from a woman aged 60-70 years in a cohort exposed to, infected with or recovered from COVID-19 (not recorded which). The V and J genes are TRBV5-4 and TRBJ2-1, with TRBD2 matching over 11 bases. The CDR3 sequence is CAGTSGYNEQFF. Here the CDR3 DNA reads TGTGCCGGGACTAGCGGTTACAATGAGCAGTTCTTC.